The 18 T cell receptor beta chains reported below all come from one sample, sequenced in a study of blood T cell repertoires in COVID-19 (TCRdb year 2020). Library preparation employed the immunoSEQ multiplex PCR assay. As stored in TCRdb, this immuneACCESS dataset retains in-frame rearrangements with V and J assigned. A fraction of the clones does not appear; measured against another copy, unresolved V genes explain less than half of the discrepancy, and the remainder lacks a known reason. The sample table holds about 180,000 clones, of which more than 65% were seen once. The top ten constitute roughly a tenth of the sample. Source material: peripheral blood. These receptors were taken from an elderly woman with active or convalescent COVID-19.

The chain couples TRBV29-1 to TRBJ1-5, with TRBD1 matching over 10 bases. There are 19 residues in the CDR3. In germline, CDR1 is SQVTM, CDR2 ANQGSEA. Trimming at V came to 3 bases and at J to 1 base, leaving 15 bases not matched to a gene. CDR3 coding DNA: TGCAGCGTTGAGTGCGGTCCCGGGACAGGGGTTTCGAGCAATCAGCCCCAGCATTTT. Translated, it gives CSVECGPGTGVSSNQPQHF.

V and J are TRBV6-6 and TRBJ2-7; D possibly corresponds to TRBD2 (8 bases). Trimming stripped 7 bases from V and 3 bases from J, with 16 bases between. The CDR3 length is 14 residues. Germline loops: CDR1 MNHNY, CDR2 SVGAGI (reference sequence). The CDR3 loop is CASISTGTSYEQYF. CDR3 nucleotides: TGTGCCAGCATTTCGACAGGGACTAGCTACGAGCAGTACTTC.

The rearrangement links TRBV28 to TRBJ1-4; D call uncertain. The V end lost 4 bases, the J end lost 4 bases, and 16 bases lay between the germline ends. This CDR3 is built from 16 residues. The germline gives CDR1 MDHEN, CDR2 SYDVKM. Here the CDR3 reads CASSSPIASLNEKLFF. The CDR3 DNA reads as TGTGCCAGCAGTTCCCCGATCGCGTCCCTTAATGAAAAACTGTTTTTT. The full variable domain, with the rest looked up from reference TRBV28 and TRBJ1-4, is DVKVTQSSRYLVKRTGEKVFLECVQDMDHENMFWYRQDPGLGLRLIYFSYDVKMKEKGDIPEGYSVSREKKERFSLILESASTNQTSMYLCASSSPIASLNEKLFFGSGTQLSVL.

The chain uses TRBV6-5 and TRBJ2-7; the D gene is possibly TRBD2 (6 bases). Germline V gives CDR1 MNHEY, CDR2 SVGAGI. The CDR3 is 13 residues long. The V gene lost 7 bases and the J gene lost 9 bases, with 19 bases spanning the gap. CDR3 in amino acids: CASIGGMGEVQYF. The CDR3 DNA follows: TGTGCCAGCATTGGGGGGATGGGGGAGGTGCAGTACTTC.

The chain combines TRBV7-9 with TRBJ1-4; the D gene is possibly TRBD1 (5 bases). The CDR3 spans 15 residues. CDR1 and CDR2 from the germline V gene are SEHNR and FQNEAQ (reference sequence). Between the trimmed V and J ends, which lost 5 bases and 2 bases, there was a span of 12 bases. The CDR3: CASSAQGGTNEKLFF. The CDR3 nucleotides are TGTGCCAGCAGCGCCCAGGGAGGGACTAATGAAAAACTGTTTTTT.

The chain is built from TRBV7-6 and TRBJ2-5, with 10 nucleotides matching TRBD2. This CDR3 comprises 15 residues. The ends lost 0 bases at V and 5 bases at J; junction bases unmatched: 3. CDR1 and CDR2 from the germline V gene are SGHVS and FNYEAQ. CDR3 sequence: CASSLAWTSGETQYF. Here the CDR3 DNA reads TGTGCCAGCAGCTTAGCGTGGACTAGCGGCGAGACCCAGTACTTC.

The V gene is TRBV29-1, the J gene TRBJ2-1; no clear D gene. The V gene lost 4 bases and the J gene lost 4 bases, with 5 bases spanning the gap. The germline V gene encodes CDR1 SQVTM and CDR2 ANQGSEA. CDR3 size: 11 residues. The CDR3 DNA reads as TGCAGCGTTGTTCAGTACAATGAGCAGTTCTTC. It is translated as CSVVQYNEQFF.

This rearrangement joins TRBV11-2 to TRBJ1-5; weak D call: TRBD1 (6 bases). This CDR3 is built from 13 residues. Germline CDR1 reads SGHAT; CDR2 reads FQNNGV. The germline V and J ends were trimmed by 2 bases and 4 bases, with 6 bases remaining between them. The chain's CDR3 is CASSLTGNQPQHF. The CDR3 DNA reads as TGTGCCAGCAGCTTAACAGGGAATCAGCCCCAGCATTTT. Looking up the rest from reference TRBV11-2 and TRBJ1-5 gives the full variable domain: EAGVAQSPRYKIIEKRQSVAFWCNPISGHATLYWYQQILGQGPKLLIQFQNNGVVDDSQLPKDRFSAERLKGVDSTLKIQPAKLEDSAVYLCASSLTGNQPQHFGDGTRLSIL.

The chain is built from TRBV6-5 and TRBJ1-5; 11 bases are a match to TRBD1. There are 15 residues in the CDR3. The trim removed 6 bases at V and 4 bases at J, leaving 5 bases unmatched. Germline CDR1 reads MNHEY; CDR2 reads SVGAGI. The CDR3 sequence: CASSRDRGANQPQHF. CDR3 nucleotides: TGTGCCAGCAGCAGGGACAGGGGGGCAAATCAGCCCCAGCATTTT.

This clone was detected only a few times. J is TRBJ2-7 and V is TRBV6-5, with 9 bases matching TRBD1. In germline, CDR1 is MNHEY, CDR2 SVGAGI. The CDR3 consists of 14 residues. V gave up 2 bases and J gave up 5 bases; unmatched junction bases: 4. The CDR3 protein is CASSYRDRDDEQYF. As DNA, the CDR3 is TGTGCCAGCAGTTACCGGGACAGGGACGACGAGCAGTACTTC.

This clone was counted a few times. The chain links TRBV9 to TRBJ1-2, with a weak D call TRBD1 (6 bases). This CDR3 region has 12 residues. Trimming removed 3 bases from V and 8 bases from J, with 11 bases in between. CDR1 and CDR2 from the germline V gene are SGDLS and YYNGEE. The chain's CDR3 is CASSGYRDGYTF. CDR3 bases: TGTGCCAGCAGCGGGTACAGGGACGGCTACACCTTC.

This sequence joins TRBV15 and TRBJ2-7; D is possibly TRBD1 (6 bases). The CDR3 loop spans 14 amino acids. Germline CDR1 LNHNV, CDR2 YYDKDF (reference sequence). Trimming took 4 bases from V and 2 from J, leaving 12 bases between them. CDR3 nucleotide sequence: TGTGCCACCAGCACAAGGGACAAAACCTACGAGCAGTACTTC. Amino acid sequence: CATSTRDKTYEQYF.

The V gene is TRBV5-1, the J gene TRBJ2-5; D not resolved. Germline CDR1 and CDR2: SGHRS and YFSETQ. The CDR3 extends over 12 amino acids. Deletions cut 4 bases from V and 5 bases from J, with 9 bases between. The CDR3: CASSPSRETQYF. DNA of the CDR3: TGCGCCAGCAGCCCGAGCCGGGAGACCCAGTACTTC.

The chain recombines TRBV6-5 with TRBJ2-1, with a possible D match to TRBD2 (5 bases). The V and J ends lost 6 bases and 6 bases respectively, with 9 bases between them. This CDR3 spans 12 amino acids. Germline loops: CDR1 MNHEY, CDR2 SVGAGI. The CDR3 region is CASRVLVNEQFF. The CDR3, as DNA: TGTGCCAGCAGGGTACTAGTCAATGAGCAGTTCTTC.

The chain carries TRBV19 and TRBJ1-1; 7 bases match TRBD1. The CDR3 contains 12 residues. J was trimmed by 8 bases and V by 6 bases; bases with no gene match: 6. Germline V gene lookup returns CDR1 LNHDA and CDR2 SQIVND (reference sequence). CDR3 sequence: CASRARGLEAFF. CDR3 bases: TGTGCCAGTAGGGCCAGGGGGTTAGAAGCTTTCTTT.

This chain links TRBV19 with TRBJ1-4; TRBD1 matches at 9 bases. Germline CDR1 is LNHDA and CDR2 is SQIVND (reference sequence). The V gene end was trimmed by 3 bases and the J gene end by 6 bases; junction bases not matched to a gene: 11. This CDR3 contains 17 residues. CDR3 in amino acids: CASSMQDRGFRHEKLFF. The CDR3 DNA sequence: TGTGCCAGTAGTATGCAGGACAGGGGATTTCGCCATGAAAAACTGTTTTTT.

This clone has more than one count but fewer than ten. V is TRBV7-9 and J is TRBJ1-1; a possible D gene is TRBD1 (6 bases). Trimming removed 5 bases from V and 1 base from J, with 11 bases in between. CDR1 and CDR2 (germline): SEHNR, FQNEAQ (reference sequence). The CDR3 contains 14 residues. The CDR3 region is CASSARQENTEAFF. As DNA, the CDR3 is TGTGCCAGCAGCGCCAGACAGGAGAACACTGAAGCTTTCTTT.

The chain has TRBV6-6 and TRBJ1-5, with unresolved D. The CDR3 has 13 amino acids. V lost 3 bases to trimming and J lost 1 base, with 4 bases between them. Per the germline V gene, CDR1 is MNHNY and CDR2 is SVGAGI (reference sequence). CDR3 in DNA: TGTGCCAGCAGTTATGTAAGCAATCAGCCCCAGCATTTT. Translated, it gives CASSYVSNQPQHF.